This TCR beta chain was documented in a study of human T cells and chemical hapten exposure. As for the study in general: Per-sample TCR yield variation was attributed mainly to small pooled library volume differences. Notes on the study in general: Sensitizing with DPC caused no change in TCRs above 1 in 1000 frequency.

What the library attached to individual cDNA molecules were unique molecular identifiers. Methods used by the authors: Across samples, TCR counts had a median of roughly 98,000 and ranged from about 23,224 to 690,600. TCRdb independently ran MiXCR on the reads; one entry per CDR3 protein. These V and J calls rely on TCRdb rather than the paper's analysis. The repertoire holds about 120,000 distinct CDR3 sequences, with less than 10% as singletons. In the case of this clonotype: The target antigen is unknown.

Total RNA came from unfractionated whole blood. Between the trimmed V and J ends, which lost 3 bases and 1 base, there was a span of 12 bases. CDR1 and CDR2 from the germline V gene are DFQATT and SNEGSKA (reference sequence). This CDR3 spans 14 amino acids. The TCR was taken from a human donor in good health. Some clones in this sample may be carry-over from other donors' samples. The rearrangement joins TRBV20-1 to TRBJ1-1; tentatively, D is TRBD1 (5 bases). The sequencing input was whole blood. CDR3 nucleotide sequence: TGCAGTGCTAGTTCCGGGGCCGGGAACACTGAAGCTTTCTTT. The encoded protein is CSASSGAGNTEAFF.